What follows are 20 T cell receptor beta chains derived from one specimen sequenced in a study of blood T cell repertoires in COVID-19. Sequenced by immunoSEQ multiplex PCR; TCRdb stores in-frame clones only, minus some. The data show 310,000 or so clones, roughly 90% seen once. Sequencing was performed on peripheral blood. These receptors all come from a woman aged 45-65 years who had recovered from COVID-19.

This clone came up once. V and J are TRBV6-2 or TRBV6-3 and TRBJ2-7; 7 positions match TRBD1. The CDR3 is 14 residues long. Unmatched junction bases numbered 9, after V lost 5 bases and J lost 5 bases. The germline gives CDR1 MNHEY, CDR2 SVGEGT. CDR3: CASSPQGISHEQYF. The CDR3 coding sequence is TGTGCCAGCAGTCCACAGGGGATCTCTCACGAGCAGTACTTC.

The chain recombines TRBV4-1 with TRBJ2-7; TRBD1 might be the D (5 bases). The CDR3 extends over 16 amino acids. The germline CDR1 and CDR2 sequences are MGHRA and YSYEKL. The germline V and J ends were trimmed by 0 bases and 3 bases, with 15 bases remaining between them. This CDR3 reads CASSQDWAGYSYEQYF. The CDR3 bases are TGCGCCAGCAGCCAAGACTGGGCAGGGTACAGCTACGAGCAGTACTTC.

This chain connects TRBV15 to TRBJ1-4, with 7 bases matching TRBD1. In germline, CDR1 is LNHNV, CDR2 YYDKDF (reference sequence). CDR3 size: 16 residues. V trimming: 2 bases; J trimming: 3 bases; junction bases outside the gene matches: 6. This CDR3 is CATSRFDRAANEKLFF. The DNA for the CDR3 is TGTGCCACCAGCAGATTTGACAGGGCTGCTAATGAAAAACTGTTTTTT.

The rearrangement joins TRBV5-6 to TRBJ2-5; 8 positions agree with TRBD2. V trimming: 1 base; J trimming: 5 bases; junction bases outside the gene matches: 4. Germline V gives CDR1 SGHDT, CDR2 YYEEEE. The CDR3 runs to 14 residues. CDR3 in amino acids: CASSLSGSMETQYF. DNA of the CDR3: TGTGCCAGCAGCTTGAGCGGGAGTATGGAGACCCAGTACTTC.

The CDR3 DNA reads as TGCGCCAGCAGCGAACAGGGGATCAGTAATGGCTACACCTTC. Its protein product is CASSEQGISNGYTF. The chain has TRBV4-3 and TRBJ1-2; 7 bases fit TRBD1. Germline V gene sequence: CDR1 LGHNA, CDR2 YSLEER. This CDR3 is 14 amino acids long. The V and J ends lost 5 bases and 6 bases, in that order; junction bases with no gene match: 9.

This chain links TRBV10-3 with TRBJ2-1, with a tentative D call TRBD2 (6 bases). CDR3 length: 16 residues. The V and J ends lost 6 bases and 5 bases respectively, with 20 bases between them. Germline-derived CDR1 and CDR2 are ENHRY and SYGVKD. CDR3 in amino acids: CAIRTSKQSDNNEQFF. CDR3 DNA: TGTGCCATCAGGACTAGTAAACAGTCCGACAACAATGAGCAGTTCTTC.

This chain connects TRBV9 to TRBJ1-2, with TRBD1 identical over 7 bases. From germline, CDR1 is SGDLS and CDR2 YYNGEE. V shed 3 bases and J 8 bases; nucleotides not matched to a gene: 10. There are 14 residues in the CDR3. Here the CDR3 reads CASSGGTAYEGYTF. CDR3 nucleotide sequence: TGTGCCAGCAGCGGCGGGACAGCCTATGAGGGCTACACCTTC.

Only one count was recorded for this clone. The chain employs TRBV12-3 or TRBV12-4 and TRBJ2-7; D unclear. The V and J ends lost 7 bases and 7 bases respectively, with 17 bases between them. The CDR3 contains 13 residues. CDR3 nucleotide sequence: TGTGCCAGCATGTATGTCGGGTTGAGGGAGCAGTACTTC. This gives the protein CASMYVGLREQYF.

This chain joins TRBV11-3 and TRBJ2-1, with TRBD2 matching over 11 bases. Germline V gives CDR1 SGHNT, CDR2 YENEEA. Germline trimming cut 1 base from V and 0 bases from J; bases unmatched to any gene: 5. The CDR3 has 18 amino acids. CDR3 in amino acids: CASSLASGGPSSYNEQFF. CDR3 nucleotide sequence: TGTGCCAGCAGCTTAGCTAGCGGGGGGCCCAGCTCCTACAATGAGCAGTTCTTC. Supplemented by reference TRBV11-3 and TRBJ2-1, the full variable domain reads EAGVVQSPRYKIIEKKQPVAFWCNPISGHNTLYWYLQNLGQGPELLIRYENEEAVDDSQLPKDRFSAERLKGVDSTLKIQPAELGDSAVYLCASSLASGGPSSYNEQFFGPGTRLTVL.

CDR3 region: CASSYIQGDYNEQFF. The DNA for the CDR3 is TGTGCCAGCAGTTACATACAGGGGGACTACAATGAGCAGTTCTTC. The chain joins TRBV6-2 or TRBV6-3 to TRBJ2-1; 8 nucleotides match TRBD1. CDR3 length equals 15 residues. V shed 2 bases, J shed 3 bases, and the junction held 3 bases outside the gene matches. Germline loops: CDR1 MNHEY, CDR2 SVGEGT.

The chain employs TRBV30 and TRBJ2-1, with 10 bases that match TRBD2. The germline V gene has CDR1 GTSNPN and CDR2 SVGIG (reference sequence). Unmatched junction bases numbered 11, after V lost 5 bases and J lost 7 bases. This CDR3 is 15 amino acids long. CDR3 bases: TGTGCCTGGGCTACTAGCGGGAACTTTGTAAATGAGCAGTTCTTC. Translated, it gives CAWATSGNFVNEQFF.

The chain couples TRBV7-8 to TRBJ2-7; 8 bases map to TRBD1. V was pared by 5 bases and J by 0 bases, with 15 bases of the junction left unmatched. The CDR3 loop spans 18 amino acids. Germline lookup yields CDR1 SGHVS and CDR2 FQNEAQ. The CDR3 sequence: CASSINPRDRNFSYEQYF. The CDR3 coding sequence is TGTGCCAGCAGCATAAACCCTCGGGACAGGAACTTCTCCTACGAGCAGTACTTC.

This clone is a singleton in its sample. The CDR3 is CASSVGGGSYNEQFF. Here the CDR3 DNA reads TGTGCCAGCAGCGTCGGCGGGGGCTCCTACAATGAGCAGTTCTTC. The V and J genes are TRBV11-2 and TRBJ2-1; 7 bases are shared with TRBD2. J was trimmed by 0 bases and V by 5 bases; bases with no gene match: 4. Looked up from germline, CDR1 is SGHAT and CDR2 is FQNNGV. The CDR3 contains 15 residues.

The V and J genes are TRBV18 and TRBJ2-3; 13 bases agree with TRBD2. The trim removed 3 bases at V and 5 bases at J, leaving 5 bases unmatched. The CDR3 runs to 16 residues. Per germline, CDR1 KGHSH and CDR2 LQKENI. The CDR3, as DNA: TGTGCCAGCTCACCTGGGACTAGCGGGAAAATAGATACGCAGTATTTT. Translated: CASSPGTSGKIDTQYF.

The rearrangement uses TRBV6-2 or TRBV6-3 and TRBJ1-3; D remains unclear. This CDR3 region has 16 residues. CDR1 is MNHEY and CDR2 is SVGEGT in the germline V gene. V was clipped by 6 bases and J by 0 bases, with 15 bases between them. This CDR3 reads CASSQDGGFSGNTIYF. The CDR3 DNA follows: TGTGCCAGCAGCCAGGACGGAGGATTCTCTGGAAACACCATATATTTT.

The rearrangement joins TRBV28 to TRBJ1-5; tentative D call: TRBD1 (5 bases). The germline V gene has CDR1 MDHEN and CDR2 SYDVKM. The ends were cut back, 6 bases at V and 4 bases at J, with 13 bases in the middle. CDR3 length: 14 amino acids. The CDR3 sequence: CASRIQGRNQPQHF. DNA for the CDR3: TGTGCCAGCAGGATTCAGGGTAGAAATCAGCCCCAGCATTTT.

The CDR3 here is CASRRDILYFGTSGGDNEQFF. In nucleotides, the CDR3 is TGTGCCAGCAGACGGGATATTTTATATTTCGGGACTAGCGGAGGGGACAATGAGCAGTTCTTC. The rearrangement uses TRBV21-1 and TRBJ2-1; no check of the table's D call, TRBD2, against the DNA was made. TRBV21-1 is listed as a pseudogene. This CDR3 spans 21 amino acids.

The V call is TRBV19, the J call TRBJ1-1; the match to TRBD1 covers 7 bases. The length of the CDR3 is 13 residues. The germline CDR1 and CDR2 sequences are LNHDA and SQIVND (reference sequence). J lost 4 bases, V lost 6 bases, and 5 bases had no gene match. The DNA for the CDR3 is TGTGCCAGTAGCGGACAGGCGGGCACTGAAGCTTTCTTT. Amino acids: CASSGQAGTEAFF.

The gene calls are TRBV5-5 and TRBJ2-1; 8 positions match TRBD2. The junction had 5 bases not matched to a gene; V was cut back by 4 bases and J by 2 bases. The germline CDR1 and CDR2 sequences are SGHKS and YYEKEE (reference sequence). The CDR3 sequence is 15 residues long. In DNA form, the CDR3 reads TGTGCCAGCAGCCTATTAGCGGGGACCTACAATGAGCAGTTCTTC. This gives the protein CASSLLAGTYNEQFF.

DNA of the CDR3: TGCGCCAGCAGCTTGAGTCTTTCGGGGGAATCTGAAGCTTTCTTT. Amino acids: CASSLSLSGESEAFF. The chain links TRBV5-1 to TRBJ1-1, with TRBD1 as a possible D gene (5 bases). CDR1 and CDR2 (germline): SGHRS, YFSETQ. This CDR3 spans 15 amino acids. The germline V and J ends were trimmed by 1 base and 6 bases, with 16 bases remaining between them.